The present T cell receptor (beta chain) was sequenced within a study of cytomegalovirus exposure and HLA in healthy donors. Overall study context: Some 85 million unique TCRs, all from HLA-typed donors, were included in an early release of the data. Among approximately 400 genotyped donors, roughly 80% fell in the Caucasian-associated ancestry cluster. Overall study findings and caveats: On later analysis, the bulk of CMV-associated TCR beta chains appeared to be HLA-restricted. It was likely that a cluster of highly shared sequence variants was a sequencing artifact.

A remark on this clone: Antigen specificity is unknown.

The PCR used 60 Vbeta and 13 Jbeta primers. Profiling relied on immunoSEQ multiplex PCR, and the TCRdb table lists in-frame clones only, not all of them. The data contain approximately 150,000 clones, 70% to 90% of them singletons. From germline, CDR1 is SGHAT and CDR2 FQNNGV. The CDR3 runs to 15 residues. The J segment lost 3 bases and the V segment lost 4 bases, leaving 5 bases of the junction unmatched. The rearrangement links TRBV11-2 to TRBJ2-2, with TRBD1 matching over 7 bases. The clonotype comes from a man aged 30 to 45 in good health and CMV-seropositive. The source material was PBMCs. The DNA of the CDR3 is TGTGCCAGCAGCTCACAGGGGTCGCACACCGGGGAGCTGTTTTTT. Amino acids: CASSSQGSHTGELFF.